The source of this TCR beta chain is a study of memory CD4+ T cells and cytomegalovirus serostatus. Looking at the study overall: Donors were healthy Belgian adults, fewer than ten CMV seropositive and about two dozen seronegative. General observations from the study: CMV serostatus prediction reached median AUC about 0.95, or 0.9 with US-trained model.

Single viable CD3+CD4+CD8-CD45RO+ cells were sorted as the memory CD4+ T cells. Concerning this clone: No antigen is known for it.

Profiling relied on immunoSEQ multiplex PCR, and the TCRdb table lists in-frame clones only, not all of them. The data show approximately 40,000 clones, more than 65% seen once. CDR3 length: 16 amino acids. V was pared by 5 bases and J by 4 bases, with 11 bases of the junction left unmatched. Germline CDR1 reads MNHEY; CDR2 reads SMNVEV (reference sequence). The TCR originated in an adult in good health and CMV-seronegative. The chain uses TRBV27 and TRBJ2-7; 10 bases line up with TRBD2. The specimen was memory CD4+ T cells from blood. The CDR3: CASSPLLSGGIYEQYF. CDR3 in DNA: TGTGCCAGCAGTCCCCTCCTTAGCGGGGGGATTTACGAGCAGTACTTC.